These T cell receptor beta chains were read from a single sample in a study of T cells in Graves' hyperthyroidism and ophthalmopathy. TCRdb called the multiplex PCR reads again in MiXCR, with one record for every CDR3 protein. The table records about 59,000 distinct CDR3 sequences, 53% of them present only once. Sequenced sample: blood. The source of these receptors is a woman aged 55 to 70 with Graves' ophthalmopathy. CDR3s include the opening cysteine and the closing phenylalanine or tryptophan. Fields, in order: CDR3 protein, V gene.

CDR3 protein: CASSNGYEQYF
V gene: TRBV6-1

CDR3 protein: CAWSVGGTGHQPQHF
V gene: TRBV30

CDR3 protein: CASSPVGRFNEQFF
V gene: TRBV5-6

CDR3 protein: CASSLGQGDDEQYF
V gene: TRBV5-1

CDR3 protein: CASSVFRRPERNTEAFF
V gene: TRBV9

CDR3 protein: CATAAGQGNQETQYF
V gene: TRBV24-1

CDR3 protein: CASSLYSAPGETQYF
V gene: TRBV11-3

CDR3 protein: CAIQAAGRTDTQYF
V gene: TRBV10-3

CDR3 protein: CASSASEEETQYF
V gene: TRBV2

CDR3 protein: CASSLIAVSGEQYF
V gene: TRBV12-3/TRBV12-4

CDR3 protein: CASSASPGLATYEQYF
V gene: TRBV9

CDR3 protein: CTTSRGEDRGHRKNTEAFF
V gene: TRBV15

CDR3 protein: CASSTQDRDGTDTQYF
V gene: TRBV27

CDR3 protein: CASGASGPDTDTQYF
V gene: TRBV11-2

CDR3 protein: CASSPDRRIRETQYF
V gene: TRBV18

CDR3 protein: CSVELEGPEKLFF
V gene: TRBV29-1

CDR3 protein: CASSIAGRSWEQYF
V gene: TRBV6-1

CDR3 protein: CASSARRGYEQFF
V gene: TRBV4-1

CDR3 protein: CATSSPGGSSSYNEQFF
V gene: TRBV15

CDR3 protein: CASSSLSMADTQYF
V gene: TRBV9

CDR3 protein: CASYFPTENTEAFF
V gene: TRBV5-1

CDR3 protein: CASSLEGRGYEQYF
V gene: TRBV5-4